The clone carrying this T cell receptor (beta chain) appeared many times. A single record per CDR3 protein comes from TCRdb applying MiXCR to the PCR reads. Seen here are 84,000 or so distinct CDR3 sequences, about 48% observed once, and the top ten hold roughly a tenth. The source of the sample is a study of CDR3 diversity in severe acne. The clonotype was recovered from a male donor in good health, serving as a control. Sequencing was performed on blood.

In DNA, the CDR3 is TGTGCCTGGAGTGTAATCTATGGACCCGAGACCCAGTACTTC. Protein: CAWSVIYGPETQYF. The V call is TRBV30, the J call TRBJ2-5, with D unclear. Germline-derived CDR1 and CDR2 are GTSNPN and SVGIG (reference sequence). The CDR3 contains 14 residues. V lost 0 bases, J lost 5 bases, and 13 bases lay in between.